The 15 T cell receptor beta chains presented below share a single source sample, sequenced in a study of blood T cell repertoires in COVID-19. The table came from immunoSEQ multiplex PCR; TCRdb's copy has only in-frame clones and leaves some out. The data show about 130,000 clones, with approximately 88% seen just once and 10% held by the top ten. The sample consisted of peripheral blood. The receptor source for this set is a man in his fifties or sixties with acute or convalescent COVID-19.

This clone was picked up a small number of times. The V gene is TRBV28, the J gene TRBJ1-4, with a weak D call TRBD1 (5 bases). There are 11 residues in the CDR3. Trimming removed 5 bases at V and 13 bases at J, with 11 bases between. Germline V CDR1 and CDR2: MDHEN, SYDVKM. The CDR3 region has the DNA TGTGCCAGCAGTGACAGCCTCCGACTGTTTTTT. Translating gives CASSDSLRLFF.

The chain employs TRBV6-5 and TRBJ2-2, with unresolved D. The CDR3 has 15 residues. Trimming pared 6 bases from V and 0 bases from J, leaving 11 bases between. CDR1 MNHEY and CDR2 SVGAGI come from the germline V gene. CDR3 sequence: CASRRTEPNTGELFF. CDR3 sequence (DNA): TGTGCCAGCAGAAGAACAGAGCCGAACACCGGGGAGCTGTTTTTT.

This chain uses TRBV11-2 with TRBJ2-7; 10 bases are a match to TRBD2. The V gene's germline CDR1 is SGHAT and CDR2 FQNNGV. The V gene end was trimmed by 5 bases and the J gene end by 5 bases; junction bases not matched to a gene: 9. The CDR3 length is 15 residues. DNA for the CDR3: TGTGCCAGCAGCCCCTACCTCGGGACTAGCGACGAGCAGTACTTC. Encoded protein: CASSPYLGTSDEQYF. Full variable domain (remainder filled in from reference TRBV11-2 and TRBJ2-7): EAGVAQSPRYKIIEKRQSVAFWCNPISGHATLYWYQQILGQGPKLLIQFQNNGVVDDSQLPKDRFSAERLKGVDSTLKIQPAKLEDSAVYLCASSPYLGTSDEQYFGPGTRLTVT.

The V call is TRBV19, the J call TRBJ1-1; maybe TRBD1 (5 bases). This CDR3 is 16 amino acids long. Per germline, CDR1 LNHDA and CDR2 SQIVND (reference sequence). The germline V and J ends were trimmed by 8 bases and 4 bases, with 23 bases remaining between them. In nucleotides, the CDR3 is TGTGCCAGTGACTCGGGGGGTTTCATTGGGGGCACTGAAGCTTTCTTT. Amino acids: CASDSGGFIGGTEAFF.

The rearrangement links TRBV5-1 to TRBJ1-1; 7 bases are a match to TRBD1. The V and J ends lost 3 bases and 1 base, in that order; junction bases with no gene match: 6. The CDR3 covers 15 residues. Germline assignment: CDR1 SGHRS and CDR2 YFSETQ. CDR3 protein: CASSSWDSGNTEAFF. The CDR3 DNA follows: TGCGCCAGCAGCTCGTGGGACAGCGGGAACACTGAAGCTTTCTTT.

The chain couples TRBV30 to TRBJ1-2; a possible D gene is TRBD1 (6 bases). V lost 0 bases and J 0 bases, leaving 8 bases between the germline ends. This CDR3 region has 14 residues. Germline CDR1 is GTSNPN and CDR2 is SVGIG (reference sequence). The CDR3 region is CAWSVHRANYGYTF. In DNA, the CDR3 is TGTGCCTGGAGTGTACACAGGGCTAACTATGGCTACACCTTC. Filled out from reference TRBV30 and TRBJ1-2, the complete variable domain reads SQTIHQWPATLVQPVGSPLSLECTVEGTSNPNLYWYRQAAGRGLQLLFYSVGIGQISSEVPQNLSASRPQDRQFILSSKKLLLSDSGFYLCAWSVHRANYGYTFGSGTRLTVV.

V is TRBV5-1 and J is TRBJ2-1, with D perhaps matching TRBD2 (7 bases). V was clipped by 4 bases and J by 8 bases, with 13 bases between them. The germline gives CDR1 SGHRS, CDR2 YFSETQ. There are 13 residues in the CDR3. CDR3: CASSQVGGDEQFF. The CDR3 DNA sequence: TGCGCCAGCAGCCAGGTAGGGGGGGATGAGCAGTTCTTC.

The genes are TRBV3-1 (or the pseudogene TRBV3-2) and TRBJ2-7; D is ambiguous. Germline CDR1 LGHDT, CDR2 YNNKEL (reference sequence). The CDR3 is 12 residues long. V lost 1 base to trimming and J lost 3 bases, with 4 bases between them. CDR3 sequence reads: CASSQGIYEQYF. In DNA form, the CDR3 reads TGTGCCAGCAGCCAAGGTATCTACGAGCAGTACTTC.

V and J are TRBV6-2 or TRBV6-3 and TRBJ2-1; TRBD2 aligns across 10 bases. This CDR3 has 14 residues. Per germline, CDR1 MNHEY and CDR2 SVGEGT. With V trimmed by 4 bases and J by 9 bases, 6 bases remained unmatched. CDR3 DNA: TGTGCCAGCAGTTCCAGCGGGGGGGCCATTGAGCAGTTCTTC. Translated, it gives CASSSSGGAIEQFF.

This sequence joins TRBV4-1 and TRBJ1-1, with 8 bases fitting TRBD1. V lost 4 bases to trimming and J lost 4 bases; unmatched junction nucleotides: 14. This CDR3 is built from 17 residues. CDR1 is MGHRA and CDR2 is YSYEKL in the germline V gene. The CDR3 loop reads CASSLGQGFIWGTEAFF. The CDR3 nucleotides are TGCGCCAGCAGCCTCGGACAGGGTTTTATTTGGGGCACTGAAGCTTTCTTT.

The genes are TRBV5-1 and TRBJ2-1; TRBD1 matches at 7 bases. Per the germline V gene, CDR1 is SGHRS and CDR2 is YFSETQ. J gave up 10 bases and V 9 bases, and 4 bases lay outside the gene matches. This CDR3 spans 10 amino acids. The CDR3 loop reads CATPRGEQFF. The DNA for the CDR3 is TGCGCCACCCCCAGGGGGGAGCAGTTCTTC.

As regards this clone: The junction shows a germline mismatch at one end, possibly a read error. V usage is TRBV27 and J usage is TRBJ1-2, with 12 bases matching TRBD1. The germline V gene encodes CDR1 MNHEY and CDR2 SMNVEV (reference sequence). The CDR3 spans 15 residues. In DNA form, the CDR3 reads TGTGCCAGCAGTCTATCGGGACAGGGGGCATATGGCTACACCTTC. It yields the protein CASSLSGQGAYGYTF.

This clone turned up a few times. This chain joins TRBV11-2 and TRBJ1-4; weak D call: TRBD1 (5 bases). The CDR3 is 16 amino acids. Germline loops: CDR1 SGHAT, CDR2 FQNNGV. Trimming left V 2 bases short and J 9 bases short, with 19 bases between. CDR3 nucleotides: TGTGCCAGCAGCTTATCCGCCCGTAGTCAGGGCCAAAAACTGTTTTTT. It codes for CASSLSARSQGQKLFF.

This rearrangement joins TRBV4-1 to TRBJ2-7, with a possible D match to TRBD2 (6 bases). The CDR3 length is 15 residues. Germline V lookup: CDR1 MGHRA, CDR2 YSYEKL. V was trimmed by 1 base and J by 2 bases, leaving 12 bases between them. In nucleotides, the CDR3 is TGCGCCAGCAGCCAAGTAGGGACTGGAACCTACGAGCAGTACTTC. It codes for CASSQVGTGTYEQYF.

The sample holds a few counts of this clone. The chain uses TRBV5-1 and TRBJ2-2; TRBD1 is a possible D gene (5 bases). Per germline, CDR1 SGHRS and CDR2 YFSETQ. The CDR3 covers 15 residues. V lost 1 base, J lost 6 bases, and 13 bases lay in between. Here the CDR3 reads CASSLQGSPAGELFF. CDR3 nucleotides: TGCGCCAGCAGCTTGCAGGGATCGCCAGCCGGGGAGCTGTTTTTT.